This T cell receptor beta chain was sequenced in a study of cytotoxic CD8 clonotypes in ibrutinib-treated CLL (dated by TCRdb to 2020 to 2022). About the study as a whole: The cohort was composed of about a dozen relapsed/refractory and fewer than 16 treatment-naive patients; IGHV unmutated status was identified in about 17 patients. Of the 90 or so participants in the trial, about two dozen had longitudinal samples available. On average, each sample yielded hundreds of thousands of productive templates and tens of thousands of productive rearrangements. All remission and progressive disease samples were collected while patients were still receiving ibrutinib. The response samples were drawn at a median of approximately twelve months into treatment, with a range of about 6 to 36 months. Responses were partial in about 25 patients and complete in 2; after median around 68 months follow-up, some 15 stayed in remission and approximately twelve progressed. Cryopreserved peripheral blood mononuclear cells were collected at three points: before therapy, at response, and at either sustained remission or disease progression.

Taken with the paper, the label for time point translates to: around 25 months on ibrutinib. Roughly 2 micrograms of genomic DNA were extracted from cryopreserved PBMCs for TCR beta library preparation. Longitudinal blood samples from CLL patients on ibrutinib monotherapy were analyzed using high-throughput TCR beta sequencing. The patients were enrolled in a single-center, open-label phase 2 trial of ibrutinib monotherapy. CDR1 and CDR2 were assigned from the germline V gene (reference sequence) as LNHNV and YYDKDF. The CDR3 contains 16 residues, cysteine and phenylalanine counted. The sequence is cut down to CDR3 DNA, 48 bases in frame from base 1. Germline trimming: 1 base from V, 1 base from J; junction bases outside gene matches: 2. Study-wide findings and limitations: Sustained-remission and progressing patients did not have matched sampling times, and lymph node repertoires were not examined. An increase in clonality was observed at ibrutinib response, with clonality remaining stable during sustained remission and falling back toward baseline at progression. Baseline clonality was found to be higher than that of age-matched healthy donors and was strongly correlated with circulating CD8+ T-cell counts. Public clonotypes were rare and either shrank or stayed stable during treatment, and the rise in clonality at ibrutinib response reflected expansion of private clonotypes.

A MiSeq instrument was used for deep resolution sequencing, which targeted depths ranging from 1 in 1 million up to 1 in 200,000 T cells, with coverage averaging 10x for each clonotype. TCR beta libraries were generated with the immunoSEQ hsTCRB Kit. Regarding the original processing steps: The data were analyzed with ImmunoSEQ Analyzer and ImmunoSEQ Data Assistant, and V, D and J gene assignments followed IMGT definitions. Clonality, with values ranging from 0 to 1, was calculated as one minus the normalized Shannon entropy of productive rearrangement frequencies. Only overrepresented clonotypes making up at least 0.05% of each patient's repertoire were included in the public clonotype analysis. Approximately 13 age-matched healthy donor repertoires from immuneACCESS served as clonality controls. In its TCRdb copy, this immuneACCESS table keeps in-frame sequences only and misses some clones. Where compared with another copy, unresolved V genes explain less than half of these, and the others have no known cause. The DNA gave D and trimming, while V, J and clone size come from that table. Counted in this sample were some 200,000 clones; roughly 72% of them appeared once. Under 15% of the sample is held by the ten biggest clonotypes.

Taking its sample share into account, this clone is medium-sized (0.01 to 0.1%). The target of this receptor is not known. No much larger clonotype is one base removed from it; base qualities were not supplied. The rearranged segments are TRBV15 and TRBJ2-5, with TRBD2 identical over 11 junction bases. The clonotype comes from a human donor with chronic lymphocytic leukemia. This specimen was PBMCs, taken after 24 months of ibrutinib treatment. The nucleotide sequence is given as TGTGCCACCAGCAGAGCGACTAGCGGGATCCAAGAGACCCAGTACTTC. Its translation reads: CATSRATSGIQETQYF.